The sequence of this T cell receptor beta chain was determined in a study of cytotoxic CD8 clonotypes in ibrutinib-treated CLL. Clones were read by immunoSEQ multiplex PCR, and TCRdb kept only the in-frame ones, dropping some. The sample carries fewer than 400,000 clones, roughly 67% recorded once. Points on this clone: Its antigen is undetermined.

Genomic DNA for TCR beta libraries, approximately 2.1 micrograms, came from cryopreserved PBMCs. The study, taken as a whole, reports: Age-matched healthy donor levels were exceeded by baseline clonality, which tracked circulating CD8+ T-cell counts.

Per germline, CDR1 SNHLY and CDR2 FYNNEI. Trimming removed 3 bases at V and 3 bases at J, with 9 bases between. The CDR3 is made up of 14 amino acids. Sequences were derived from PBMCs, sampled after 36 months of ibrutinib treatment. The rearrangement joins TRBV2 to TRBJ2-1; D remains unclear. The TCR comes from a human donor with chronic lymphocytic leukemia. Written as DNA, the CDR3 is TGTGCCAGCAGTGACAGGCCCCTCTACAATGAGCAGTTCTTC. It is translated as CASSDRPLYNEQFF. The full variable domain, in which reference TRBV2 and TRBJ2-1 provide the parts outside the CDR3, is EPEVTQTPSHQVTQMGQEVILRCVPISNHLYFYWYRQILGQKVEFLVSFYNNEISEKSEIFDDQFSVERPDGSNFTLKIRSTKLEDSAMYFCASSDRPLYNEQFFGPGTRLTVL.